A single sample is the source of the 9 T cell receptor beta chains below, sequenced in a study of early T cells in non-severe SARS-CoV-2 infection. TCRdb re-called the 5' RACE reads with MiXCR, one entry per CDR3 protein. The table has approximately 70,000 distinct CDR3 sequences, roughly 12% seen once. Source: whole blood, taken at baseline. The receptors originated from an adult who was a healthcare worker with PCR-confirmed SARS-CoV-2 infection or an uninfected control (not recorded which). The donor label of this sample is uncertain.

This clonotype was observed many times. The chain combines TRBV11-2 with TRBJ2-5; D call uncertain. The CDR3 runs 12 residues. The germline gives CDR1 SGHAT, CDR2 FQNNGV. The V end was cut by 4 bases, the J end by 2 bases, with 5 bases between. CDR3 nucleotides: TGTGCCAGCAGCTCAACTCAAGAGACCCAGTACTTC. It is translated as CASSSTQETQYF.

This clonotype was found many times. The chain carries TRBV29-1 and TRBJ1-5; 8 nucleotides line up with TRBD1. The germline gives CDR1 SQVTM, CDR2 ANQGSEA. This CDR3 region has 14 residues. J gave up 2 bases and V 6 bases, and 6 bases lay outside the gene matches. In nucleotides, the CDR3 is TGCAGCGTAATTCCGGGACAGGGCAATCAGCCCCAGCATTTT. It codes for CSVIPGQGNQPQHF.

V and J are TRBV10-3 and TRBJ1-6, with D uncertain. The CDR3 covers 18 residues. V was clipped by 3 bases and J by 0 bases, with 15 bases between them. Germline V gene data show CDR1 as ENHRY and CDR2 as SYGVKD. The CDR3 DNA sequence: TGTGCCATCAGTGACCAAGGCTTCAGGAGCTCCTATAATTCACCCCTCCACTTT. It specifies CAISDQGFRSSYNSPLHF.

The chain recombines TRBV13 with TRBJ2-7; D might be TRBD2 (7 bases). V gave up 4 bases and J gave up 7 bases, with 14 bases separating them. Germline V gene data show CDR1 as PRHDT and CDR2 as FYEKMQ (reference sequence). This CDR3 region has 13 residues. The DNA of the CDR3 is TGTGCCAGCAGCTCCCGGGGGGCCCGAGAGCAGTACTTC. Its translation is CASSSRGAREQYF.

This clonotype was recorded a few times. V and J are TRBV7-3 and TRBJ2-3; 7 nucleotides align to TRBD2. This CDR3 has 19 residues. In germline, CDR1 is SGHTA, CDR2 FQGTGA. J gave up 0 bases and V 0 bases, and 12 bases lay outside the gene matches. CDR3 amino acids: CASSLTVSGGGPSTDTQYF. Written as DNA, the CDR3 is TGTGCCAGCAGCTTAACGGTCAGCGGCGGGGGACCCAGCACAGATACGCAGTATTTT.

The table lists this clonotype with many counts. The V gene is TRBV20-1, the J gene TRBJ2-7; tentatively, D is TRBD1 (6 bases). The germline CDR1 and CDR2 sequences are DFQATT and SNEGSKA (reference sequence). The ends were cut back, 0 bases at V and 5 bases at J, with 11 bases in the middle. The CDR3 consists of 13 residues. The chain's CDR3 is CSAREGARDEQYF. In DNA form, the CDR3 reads TGCAGTGCTAGAGAGGGGGCGCGGGACGAGCAGTACTTC.

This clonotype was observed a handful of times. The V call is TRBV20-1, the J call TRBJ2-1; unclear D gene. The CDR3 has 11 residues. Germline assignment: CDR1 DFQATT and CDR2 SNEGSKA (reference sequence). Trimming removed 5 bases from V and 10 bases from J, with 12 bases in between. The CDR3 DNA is TGCAGTGCTCCCATCCCTCGGGAGCAGTTCTTC. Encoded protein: CSAPIPREQFF.

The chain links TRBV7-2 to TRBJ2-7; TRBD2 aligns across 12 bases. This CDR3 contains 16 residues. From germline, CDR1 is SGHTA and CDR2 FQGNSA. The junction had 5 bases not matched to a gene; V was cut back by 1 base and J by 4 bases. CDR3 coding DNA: TGTGCCAGCAGCTTAGGCCTAGCGGGGGGGGCGTACGAGCAGTACTTC. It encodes CASSLGLAGGAYEQYF.

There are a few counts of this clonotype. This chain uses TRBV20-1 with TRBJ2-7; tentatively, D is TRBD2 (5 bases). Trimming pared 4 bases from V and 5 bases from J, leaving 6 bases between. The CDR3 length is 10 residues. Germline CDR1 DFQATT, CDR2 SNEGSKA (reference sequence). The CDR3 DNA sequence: TGCAGTGCTACGAGGGACGAGCAGTACTTC. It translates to CSATRDEQYF.